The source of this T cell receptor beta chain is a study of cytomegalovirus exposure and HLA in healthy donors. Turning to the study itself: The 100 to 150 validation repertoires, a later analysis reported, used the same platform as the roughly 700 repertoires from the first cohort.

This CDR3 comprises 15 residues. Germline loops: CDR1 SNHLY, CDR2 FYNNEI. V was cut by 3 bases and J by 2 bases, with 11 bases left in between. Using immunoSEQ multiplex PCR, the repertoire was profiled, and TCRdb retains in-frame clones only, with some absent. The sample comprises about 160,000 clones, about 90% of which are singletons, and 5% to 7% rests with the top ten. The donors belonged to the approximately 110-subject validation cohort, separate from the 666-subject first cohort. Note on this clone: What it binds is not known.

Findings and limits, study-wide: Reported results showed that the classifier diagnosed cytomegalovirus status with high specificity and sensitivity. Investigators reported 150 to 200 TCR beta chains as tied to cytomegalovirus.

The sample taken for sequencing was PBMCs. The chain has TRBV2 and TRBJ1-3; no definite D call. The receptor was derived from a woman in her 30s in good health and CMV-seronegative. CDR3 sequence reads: CASSDAITAGNTIYF. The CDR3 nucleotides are TGTGCCAGCAGTGACGCAATTACTGCTGGAAACACCATATATTTT.